This is a list of T cell receptor beta chains from one sample in a study of T cell clones after liver transplantation. TCRdb's table, derived via immunoSEQ multiplex PCR, lists solely in-frame clones and lacks some. The table includes fewer than 7,000 clones, under 35% detected once. Which antigens these TCRs recognize remains unknown. The sequencing sample was made of CD4+ T cells from cultured PBMCs. These receptors were obtained from a human patient who received a liver transplant. T cells may partly derive from the graft donor. CDR3s include the opening cysteine and the closing phenylalanine or tryptophan. Each record gives: CDR3 protein, CDR3 DNA, D gene, CDR3 length, clone size, J gene, V gene. D genes are given only for firm matches. Size tells how often a clone was seen (once, few, many) or the class of an expanded clone, and some rows leave it out.

CDR3aa: CASIKGYGNTIYF
CDR3nt: TGTGCCAGTATTAAGGGATATGGAAACACCATATATTTT
d_gene: -
len: 13
abundance: -
j_gene: TRBJ1-3
v_gene: TRBV19

CDR3aa: CAWSVRGSYGYTF
CDR3nt: TGTGCCTGGAGTGTCAGGGGCTCTTATGGCTACACCTTC
d_gene: -
len: 13
abundance: few
j_gene: TRBJ1-2
v_gene: TRBV30

CDR3aa: CASRSQQGGGGGEQFF
CDR3nt: TGTGCCAGCAGGTCCCAACAGGGTGGCGGAGGTGGTGAGCAGTTCTTC
d_gene: -
len: 16
abundance: -
j_gene: TRBJ2-1
v_gene: TRBV6-9

CDR3aa: CASSLSFSPDTQYF
CDR3nt: TGTGCCAGCAGCTTATCCTTCTCGCCAGATACGCAGTATTTT
d_gene: -
len: 14
abundance: -
j_gene: TRBJ2-3
v_gene: TRBV7-9

CDR3aa: CASSNDRGRAGANVLTF
CDR3nt: TGTGCCAGCAGCAACGACAGGGGGCGCGCGGGGGCCAACGTCCTGACTTTC
d_gene: TRBD1
len: 17
abundance: few
j_gene: TRBJ2-6
v_gene: TRBV9

CDR3aa: CASSVEVTGGAHGYTF
CDR3nt: TGTGCCAGCAGCGTAGAGGTAACAGGGGGCGCCCATGGCTACACCTTC
d_gene: TRBD1
len: 16
abundance: -
j_gene: TRBJ1-2
v_gene: TRBV9

CDR3aa: CASSRDRGDTQYF
CDR3nt: TGTGCCAGCAGCAGGGACAGGGGAGATACGCAGTATTTT
d_gene: TRBD1
len: 13
abundance: few
j_gene: TRBJ2-3
v_gene: TRBV6-4

CDR3aa: CARSFGGGAGVRETQYF
CDR3nt: TGTGCCCGCAGTTTCGGCGGGGGGGCGGGGGTCCGAGAGACCCAGTACTTC
d_gene: TRBD2
len: 17
abundance: few
j_gene: TRBJ2-5
v_gene: TRBV28

CDR3aa: CASSESEGRVGAYQPQHF
CDR3nt: TGTGCCAGCAGTGAAAGTGAGGGCAGGGTCGGGGCTTATCAGCCCCAGCATTTT
d_gene: -
len: 18
abundance: -
j_gene: TRBJ1-5
v_gene: TRBV2

CDR3aa: CASSESTDTQYF
CDR3nt: TGTGCCAGCAGTGAATCTACAGATACGCAGTATTTT
d_gene: -
len: 12
abundance: few
j_gene: TRBJ2-3
v_gene: TRBV25-1

CDR3aa: CASSEGPPTGGAVYEQYF
CDR3nt: TGTGCCAGCAGCGAAGGGCCTCCTACAGGGGGCGCGGTTTACGAGCAGTACTTC
d_gene: TRBD1
len: 18
abundance: large
j_gene: TRBJ2-7
v_gene: TRBV6-1

CDR3aa: CSALQADYGYTF
CDR3nt: TGCAGCGCCCTTCAGGCCGACTATGGCTACACCTTC
d_gene: -
len: 12
abundance: -
j_gene: TRBJ1-2
v_gene: TRBV29-1

CDR3aa: CASSEGMDVGEAFF
CDR3nt: TGTGCCAGCAGTGAGGGCATGGATGTAGGTGAAGCTTTCTTT
d_gene: -
len: 14
abundance: few
j_gene: TRBJ1-1
v_gene: TRBV28

CDR3aa: CASEGTADIQYF
CDR3nt: TGTGCCAGCGAGGGGACAGCGGACATTCAGTACTTC
d_gene: TRBD1
len: 12
abundance: -
j_gene: TRBJ2-4
v_gene: TRBV2

CDR3aa: CASSFSGGAQHF
CDR3nt: TGTGCCAGCAGCTTTTCTGGCGGGGCCCAGCATTTT
d_gene: -
len: 12
abundance: -
j_gene: TRBJ1-5
v_gene: TRBV7-9

CDR3aa: CASSELRPASGNTGELFF
CDR3nt: TGTGCCAGCAGTGAACTGCGTCCGGCTAGCGGTAACACCGGGGAGCTGTTTTTT
d_gene: TRBD2
len: 18
abundance: -
j_gene: TRBJ2-2
v_gene: TRBV2

CDR3aa: CASRDHRFPDTQYF
CDR3nt: TGTGCCAGCAGGGACCACAGGTTCCCAGATACGCAGTATTTT
d_gene: -
len: 14
abundance: -
j_gene: TRBJ2-3
v_gene: TRBV6-1

CDR3aa: CASSSASSWTEAFF
CDR3nt: TGTGCCAGCAGTTCTGCATCCTCTTGGACCGAAGCTTTCTTT
d_gene: -
len: 14
abundance: few
j_gene: TRBJ1-1
v_gene: TRBV7-5

CDR3aa: CASSHIVAEQFF
CDR3nt: TGTGCCAGCAGCCACATAGTGGCTGAGCAGTTCTTC
d_gene: -
len: 12
abundance: -
j_gene: TRBJ2-1
v_gene: TRBV7-2

CDR3aa: CASSLTPGRFSYNEQFF
CDR3nt: TGTGCCAGCAGCTTAACACCAGGGCGTTTCTCCTACAATGAGCAGTTCTTC
d_gene: -
len: 17
abundance: few
j_gene: TRBJ2-1
v_gene: TRBV7-9

CDR3aa: CASSYSGGIVETQYF
CDR3nt: TGTGCCAGCAGTTACTCGGGGGGTATTGTAGAGACCCAGTACTTC
d_gene: -
len: 15
abundance: -
j_gene: TRBJ2-5
v_gene: TRBV6-5

CDR3aa: CASSAPSGGAVNGELFF
CDR3nt: TGTGCCAGCAGTGCACCTAGCGGGGGGGCCGTTAACGGGGAGCTGTTTTTT
d_gene: TRBD2
len: 17
abundance: -
j_gene: TRBJ2-2
v_gene: TRBV2